These T cell receptor beta chains were read from a single sample in a study of blood T cell repertoires in COVID-19. Profiled with immunoSEQ multiplex PCR; TCRdb holds only in-frame clones, not every one. The sample lists under 80,000 clones, approximately 80% occurring once. Sequenced sample: peripheral blood. These TCRs come from a woman aged 60-70 years with acute or convalescent COVID-19. Both conserved end residues are part of each CDR3. Fields, in order: V gene, clone size, D gene, J gene, CDR3 DNA, CDR3 protein. A D gene is named only where the DNA matches it firmly. Clone sizes are given selectively: once, few, many, or a class where the clone is expanded.

>TRBV4-1|-|-|TRBJ1-5
TGCGCCAGCAGCCATCTTGGGGGGATTCAGCCCCAGCATTTT
CASSHLGGIQPQHF
>TRBV27|few|-|TRBJ1-1
TGTGCCAGCAGTTTACACCACGGGACAATGAACACTGAAGCTTTCTTT
CASSLHHGTMNTEAFF
>TRBV5-5|-|TRBD1|TRBJ1-1
TGTGCCAGCAGCTGGGGACAGCGAGCCACTGAAGCTTTCTTT
CASSWGQRATEAFF
>TRBV2|-|-|TRBJ1-2
TGTGCCAGCGAGACAGAAACCCCAGCTAACTATGGCTACACCTTC
CASETETPANYGYTF
>TRBV3-1/TRBV3-2|-|-|TRBJ1-1
TGTGCCAGCAGCCAAGATCCGCGGGTGAACACTGAAGCTTTCTTT
CASSQDPRVNTEAFF
>TRBV6-5|few|-|TRBJ1-5
TGTGCCCTTTCGGTTAGTCACAATCAGCCCCAGCATTTT
CALSVSHNQPQHF
>TRBV6-5|-|TRBD1|TRBJ1-5
TGTGCCAGCAGAAGCGGACAGGGGAGGCAGCCCCAGCATTTT
CASRSGQGRQPQHF
>TRBV5-5|-|-|TRBJ2-2
TGTGCCAGCAGCTTGGGTGGGAGTTTGCAGGCCGGGGAGCTGTTTTTT
CASSLGGSLQAGELFF
>TRBV6-5|-|TRBD1|TRBJ1-2
TGTGCCAGCAGTTCTTCCGGGACAGGGGGCGCGGGCTACACCTTC
CASSSSGTGGAGYTF
>TRBV5-4|-|-|TRBJ1-2
TGTGCCAGCAGCTCCCGAGGCATCGGGACAAACTATGGCTACACCTTC
CASSSRGIGTNYGYTF
>TRBV7-3|-|-|TRBJ1-2
TGTGCCAGCAGCCAGAATGGTCTCTATGGCTACACCTTC
CASSQNGLYGYTF
>TRBV18|-|TRBD1|TRBJ2-7
TGTGCCAGCCAGACCGACAGGGATGGCGAGCAGTACTTC
CASQTDRDGEQYF
>TRBV29-1|-|-|TRBJ1-1
TGCAGCGTGAGCAGAGGCGGCGCGAGGGCTTTCTTT
CSVSRGGARAFF
>TRBV7-2|-|TRBD1|TRBJ2-2
TGTGCCAGCAGCCCCGGGACAGGGGGAAAGGTCGGGGAGCTGTTTTTT
CASSPGTGGKVGELFF
>TRBV10-3|-|-|TRBJ1-6
TGTGCCGCGAGGGATGTGGGTAATTCACCCCTCCACTTT
CAARDVGNSPLHF
>TRBV7-9|-|TRBD1|TRBJ2-7
TGTGCCAGCAGCTCCGGACAGGGCGAGCAGTACTTC
CASSSGQGEQYF
>TRBV5-8|-|-|TRBJ1-5
TGTGCCAGCAGGGCATTAGGGAGTAGCAATCAGCCCCAGCATTTT
CASRALGSSNQPQHF
>TRBV27|-|TRBD1|TRBJ2-7
TGTGCCAGCAGTCTCATAGGTCTAGGGGGCAGCGAGCAGTACTTC
CASSLIGLGGSEQYF
>TRBV7-6|-|-|TRBJ1-2
TGTGCCAGCAGCTTAACCGGGGACTATGGCTACACCTTC
CASSLTGDYGYTF
>TRBV30|few|-|TRBJ1-3
TGTGCCTGGAGTGGCCCAGGCACTCACGGAAACACCATATATTTT
CAWSGPGTHGNTIYF
>TRBV7-9|-|-|TRBJ2-6
TGTGCCAGCAGCTTAGCGACAGGCCTTTACTCTGGGGCCAACGTCCTGACTTTC
CASSLATGLYSGANVLTF
>TRBV3-1/TRBV3-2|many|-|TRBJ1-2
TGTGCCAGCAGACGGACTTCTTCTAACTATGGCTACACCTTC
CASRRTSSNYGYTF
>TRBV5-1|-|-|TRBJ2-7
TGCGCCAGCAGCTTGGATGGCGGGGCGGCGCAGTACTTC
CASSLDGGAAQYF
>TRBV11-2|-|-|TRBJ2-3
TGTGCCAGCAGCTTAGCAGGGGTTAGCACAGATACGCAGTATTTT
CASSLAGVSTDTQYF
>TRBV13|-|TRBD2|TRBJ2-5
TGTGCCAGCAGTCGGACTAGCGGGGCTCAGCGAGAGACCCAGTACTTC
CASSRTSGAQRETQYF
>TRBV6-1|-|TRBD1|TRBJ1-2
TGTGCCAGCAATGACGCGGTATTTACAGGGGGTGGTGACTATGGCTACACCTTC
CASNDAVFTGGGDYGYTF
>TRBV25-1|few|-|TRBJ1-1
TGTGCCAGCAGTGGGTACAGGGATTTGAACACTGAAGCTTTCTTT
CASSGYRDLNTEAFF
>TRBV10-2|-|-|TRBJ2-7
TGCGCCACCCGGGCAGGGTCGGCATCCTACGAGCAGTACTTC
CATRAGSASYEQYF
>TRBV5-1|-|-|TRBJ1-3
TGCGCCAGCAGCGCGTCCGCTTACTCTGGAAACACCATATATTTT
CASSASAYSGNTIYF
>TRBV7-3|once|TRBD1|TRBJ1-1
TGTGCCAGCAGCGAACAGGGGGCGAACACTGAAGCTTTCTTT
CASSEQGANTEAFF
>TRBV10-3|-|-|TRBJ1-2
TGTGCCATCGGGCAGGGCGATTACTATGGCTACACCTTC
CAIGQGDYYGYTF
>TRBV12-3/TRBV12-4|-|-|TRBJ1-1
TGTGCCAGCAGTTGGGGGCTAGGGTTCGAAGCTTTCTTT
CASSWGLGFEAFF
>TRBV4-1|-|TRBD1|TRBJ1-1
TGCGCCAGCAGCCAGGGACAGGTGCGCACTGAAGCTTTCTTT
CASSQGQVRTEAFF
>TRBV5-1|once|TRBD1|TRBJ2-7
TGCGCCAGCAGACGGACAGGGGAAGGAGGCGAGCAGTACTTC
CASRRTGEGGEQYF
>TRBV29-1|-|TRBD1|TRBJ1-1
TGCAGCGAAAGGACAGGGTTTGAAACTGAAGCTTTCTTT
CSERTGFETEAFF
>TRBV18|few|-|TRBJ1-1
TGTGCCAGCTCACTCCCGGGATTCGCAGCTTTCTTT
CASSLPGFAAFF
>TRBV3-1/TRBV3-2|-|TRBD1|TRBJ1-1
TGTGCCAGCAGTGGGGGACAGGCCAACACTGAAGCTTTCTTT
CASSGGQANTEAFF
>TRBV11-2|-|-|TRBJ1-2
TGTGCCAGCAGCTTATACGGGGGACCGAATGGCTACACCTTC
CASSLYGGPNGYTF
>TRBV12-2|-|-|TRBJ2-7
-
CASRLAVGQGAYEQYF
>TRBV7-9|-|-|TRBJ2-2
TGTGCCAGCAGCTTAGCGGGGGGGCTGTCGCCCGGGGAGCTGTTTTTT
CASSLAGGLSPGELFF
>TRBV20-1|once|TRBD2|TRBJ2-5
TGCAGTGCTAGTCCTAGCGGGGTCCAAGAGACCCAGTACTTC
CSASPSGVQETQYF
>TRBV5-6|many|TRBD1|TRBJ1-6
TGTGCCAGCAGCCCCGCTTGGACAGGGGGCTCTTCCGGCTCACCCCTCCACTTT
CASSPAWTGGSSGSPLHF
>TRBV6-5|-|TRBD1|TRBJ1-2
TGTGCCAGCAGGGGGGACAGGGGATTGCACGGCTACACCTTC
CASRGDRGLHGYTF
>TRBV2|-|-|TRBJ1-6
TGTGCCAGCAGTGAAGCGCTTCAGGGGTCGGGTTCACCCCTCCACTTT
CASSEALQGSGSPLHF
>TRBV5-1|-|TRBD1|TRBJ2-3
TGCGCCAGCAGCCGAGATGAAATAGGGGGCTTGAGCACAGATACGCAGTATTTT
CASSRDEIGGLSTDTQYF
>TRBV10-3|-|TRBD2|TRBJ2-2
TGTGCCATCAGTGCCTTTTCGGGGGGCACCGGGGAGCTGTTTTTT
CAISAFSGGTGELFF
>TRBV7-9|-|TRBD2|TRBJ2-7
TGTGCCAGCAGCTTTATAGCGGGGGTTTCCTACGAGCAGTACTTC
CASSFIAGVSYEQYF
>TRBV5-4|-|-|TRBJ1-3
TGTGCCAGCAGCCCCCCCCCGGGGAATGGAAACACCATATATTTT
CASSPPPGNGNTIYF